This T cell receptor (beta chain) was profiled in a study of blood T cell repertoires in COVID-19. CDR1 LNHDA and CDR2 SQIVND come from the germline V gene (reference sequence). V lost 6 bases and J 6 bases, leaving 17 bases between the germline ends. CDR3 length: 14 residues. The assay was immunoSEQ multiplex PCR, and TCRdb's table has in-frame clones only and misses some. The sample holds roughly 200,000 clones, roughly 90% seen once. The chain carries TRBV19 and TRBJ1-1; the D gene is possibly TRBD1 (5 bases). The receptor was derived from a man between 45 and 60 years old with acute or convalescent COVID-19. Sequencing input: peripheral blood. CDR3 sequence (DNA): TGTGCCAGTAGCCAAAGGGGCGAAGGCTCTGAAGCTTTCTTT. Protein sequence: CASSQRGEGSEAFF.